The 32 T cell receptor beta chains reported below all come from one sample, sequenced in a study of T cell clonality in common variable immunodeficiency. Study conclusions and caveats: Fewer deletions and N-nucleotide insertions were reportedly seen in common variable immunodeficiency TCR beta sequences.

These receptors are not linked to any known antigen. The assay was immunoSEQ multiplex PCR, and TCRdb's table has in-frame clones only and misses some. The record shows about 28,000 clones for this sample, with no singletons present. Sequencing used peripheral blood mononuclear cells. The receptors were gathered from a human donor with common variable immunodeficiency.

This clone was seen more than once but under ten times. Read data end 3 residues before the CDR3 end; the end is taken from the germline J gene. The chain combines TRBV6-2 or TRBV6-3 with TRBJ1-1, with D maybe TRBD1 (5 bases). From germline, CDR1 is MNHEY and CDR2 SVGEGT. V lost 2 bases, J lost 4 bases, and 8 bases lay in between. The CDR3 contains 13 residues. The sequenced CDR3 bases are TGTGCCAGCAGTTACAATGGGGCCACTGAA. Amino acids: CASSYNGATE. The entire CDR3 protein reads CASSYNGATEAFF.

Of note for this clone: The read halts 3 residues ahead of the CDR3 end, with the missing end drawn from the germline J gene. The chain employs TRBV6-1 and TRBJ1-4; D is possibly TRBD1 (5 bases). Trimming took off 0 bases at V and 8 bases at J, with 13 bases between the two ends. Germline V gene data show CDR1 as MNHNS and CDR2 as SASEGT. The CDR3 length is 15 residues. This chain's CDR3 is CASSEARTRGEKLFF. The part of the CDR3 DNA that was read is TGTGCCAGCAGTGAAGCGCGGACACGAGGGGAAAAA.

This clone was picked up many times. The read terminates 3 residues ahead of where the CDR3 ends, so the germline J gene completes it. The chain couples TRBV18 to TRBJ2-1, with a possible D match to TRBD1 (5 bases). The V end lost 2 bases, the J end lost 6 bases, and 11 bases lay between the germline ends. The CDR3 contains 14 residues. Germline CDR1 KGHSH, CDR2 LQKENI. The CDR3 sequence is CASSPDRTSNEQFF. The covered CDR3 bases are TGTGCCAGCTCACCAGACAGAACTTCCAATGAG.

This clone was recorded at least ten times. The read ends 3 residues before the CDR3 terminus; that terminus is restored from the germline J gene. The genes are TRBV18 and TRBJ2-3, with a tentative D call TRBD2 (6 bases). Germline-derived CDR1 and CDR2 are KGHSH and LQKENI. V lost 2 bases and J 4 bases, leaving 13 bases between the germline ends. The CDR3 extends over 15 amino acids. The sequenced part of the CDR3 DNA is TGTGCCAGCTCACCAAGGGGAATAGCGGCAGATACG. Translation: CASSPRGIAADT. The whole CDR3 protein reads CASSPRGIAADTQYF.

This clone was picked up many times. From the germline J gene comes the end of the CDR3, since the read stops 3 residues before it. This sequence joins TRBV20-1 and TRBJ2-6; weak D call: TRBD1 (5 bases). Germline CDR1 and CDR2: DFQATT and SNEGSKA (reference sequence). V lost 6 bases, J lost 4 bases, and 16 bases lay in between. The CDR3 covers 15 residues. The CDR3 loop reads CSAPLGASGANVLTF. CDR3 bases read: TGCAGTGCCCCCCTAGGGGCATCGGGGGCCAACGTC.

For this clone: With the read ending 3 residues before the CDR3 end, the germline J gene is used to fill in that end. The rearrangement joins TRBV5-6 to TRBJ2-7, with TRBD1 matching 8 bases. The CDR3 consists of 15 residues. The V gene's germline CDR1 is SGHDT and CDR2 YYEEEE. The V segment lost 0 bases and the J segment 4 bases; nucleotides outside the gene matches: 6. Here the CDR3 reads CASSLGQGAIYEQYF. Incomplete CDR3 DNA: TGTGCCAGCAGCTTGGGCCAGGGGGCGATATACGAG.

Concerning this clone itself: The junction departs from the called germline gene at one end, perhaps through a read error. Read data end 3 residues before the CDR3 end; the end is taken from the germline J gene. The J gene is TRBJ1-4, the V gene TRBV2, with 7 bases identical to TRBD1. The germline gives CDR1 SNHLY, CDR2 FYNNEI. This CDR3 comprises 19 residues. CDR3 DNA (partial): TGTGCCAGCAGAGAATATGAGGGGCAGGGGGTCTCAACTAAGGAAAAA. Translating gives CASREYEGQGVSTKEK. The CDR3 as a whole reads CASREYEGQGVSTKEKLFF.

This clone turned up a few times. The CDR3 is cut off 3 residues early in the read; its end comes from the germline J gene. The V call is TRBV18, the J call TRBJ1-2; D might be TRBD1 (6 bases). CDR1 and CDR2 (germline): KGHSH, LQKENI. There are 16 residues in the CDR3. The CDR3 here is CASSPFSGQWSSGYTF. Incomplete CDR3 DNA: TGTGCCAGCTCACCATTTTCAGGACAGTGGTCCTCCGGC.

Ten or more counts support this clone. Read sequence stops 3 residues before the CDR3 end, and the germline J gene provides the missing end. The chain has TRBV18 and TRBJ2-2, with 13 positions matching TRBD2. The CDR3 covers 19 residues. Losses at the gene ends were 2 bases for V and 2 bases for J; bases not matched to a gene: 8. Germline V gives CDR1 KGHSH, CDR2 LQKENI. This CDR3 reads CASSPLPTSGRRNTGELFF. The sequenced CDR3 bases are TGTGCCAGCTCACCATTACCGACTAGCGGGAGGCGAAACACCGGGGAG.

This clone was seen at least ten times. The CDR3 end falls 3 residues outside the read, so it is completed with the germline J gene. The chain employs TRBV5-5 and TRBJ2-5; possible D gene TRBD2, 6 bases. V lost 4 bases and J lost 2, with 9 bases in between. In germline, CDR1 is SGHKS, CDR2 YYEKEE (reference sequence). The CDR3 length is 13 residues. The CDR3 DNA, read in part, is TGTGCCAGCAGCGGGGGGAGTCAAGAGACC. This codes for CASSGGSQET. The entire CDR3 is CASSGGSQETQYF.

This clone was seen only a few times. The missing CDR3 end, 3 residues past where the read stops, is filled in from the germline J gene. V gene TRBV2 combines with J gene TRBJ1-1; TRBD1 matches 7 bases. V was clipped by 6 bases and J by 4 bases; unmatched bases: 8. In germline, CDR1 is SNHLY, CDR2 FYNNEI. The length of the CDR3 is 14 residues. CDR3 residues: CASREQGPTTEAFF. CDR3 DNA (partial): TGTGCCAGCAGGGAACAGGGGCCGACCACTGAA.

This clone was detected ten times or more. This chain's CDR3 is CASSFSGLNTEAFF. Incomplete CDR3 DNA: TGTGCCAGCAGCTTCAGCGGGCTGAACACTGAA. This chain joins TRBV7-3 and TRBJ1-1; D call uncertain. Read sequence stops 3 residues before the CDR3 end, and the germline J gene provides the missing end. Germline V gene data show CDR1 as SGHTA and CDR2 as FQGTGA. Trimming pared 3 bases from V and 0 bases from J, leaving 8 bases between. The CDR3 has 14 amino acids. Complete variable domain (other parts from reference TRBV7-3 and TRBJ1-1): GAGVSQTPSNKVTEKGKYVELRCDPISGHTALYWYRQSLGQGPEFLIYFQGTGAADDSGLPNDRFFAVRPEGSVSTLKIQRTERGDSAVYLCASSFSGLNTEAFFGQGTRLTVV.

This clone was counted many times. The missing CDR3 end, 3 residues past where the read stops, is filled in from the germline J gene. V gene TRBV19 combines with J gene TRBJ2-1; 9 bases are shared with TRBD2. With 8 bases clipped from V and 2 bases from J, the junction kept 4 bases outside the gene matches. This CDR3 spans 14 amino acids. CDR1 LNHDA and CDR2 SQIVND come from the germline V gene (reference sequence). CDR3 DNA (partial): TGTGCCAGTGCGGGGGGGTATCCCTACAATGAG. It encodes CASAGGYPYNE. In full, the CDR3 reads CASAGGYPYNEQFF.

This clone was recorded at least ten times. The read finishes 3 residues shy of the CDR3 end, and the germline J gene is used to complete it. This chain joins TRBV19 and TRBJ1-1; TRBD1 matches at 7 bases. The CDR3 consists of 15 residues. Unmatched junction bases numbered 8, after V lost 6 bases and J lost 1 base. Germline V gene data show CDR1 as LNHDA and CDR2 as SQIVND (reference sequence). The CDR3 spells CASSAAAGGNTEAFF. The CDR3 bases that were read are TGTGCCAGTAGCGCCGCGGCAGGGGGGAACACTGAA.

The sample holds many counts of this clone. The observed sequence ends 3 residues before the CDR3 terminus, with the missing tail filled in from the germline J gene. The chain recombines TRBV29-1 with TRBJ1-1; TRBD1 matches at 7 bases. V shed 8 bases, J shed 1 base, and the junction held 7 bases outside the gene matches. Germline lookup yields CDR1 SQVTM and CDR2 ANQGSEA. The CDR3 length is 13 residues. CDR3 protein: CSSKGQPNTEAFF. Partial CDR3 DNA: TGCAGCTCTAAGGGACAGCCGAACACTGAA.

Note on this clone: The read is 3 residues too short to cover the CDR3 end, so that end is filled in from the germline J gene. This sequence joins TRBV2 and TRBJ2-1; D might be TRBD2 (5 bases). The CDR3 loop spans 15 amino acids. Germline V gene data show CDR1 as SNHLY and CDR2 as FYNNEI. With 7 bases removed from V and 0 bases from J, the gap between germline ends came to 13 bases. The CDR3 sequence: CASMRAESSYNEQFF. Partial CDR3 DNA: TGTGCCAGCATGAGGGCAGAAAGCTCCTACAATGAG.

This clone showed up just a few times. CDR3 sequence reads: CASSPSGLTYEQYF. The sequenced part of the CDR3 DNA is TGCGCCAGCAGCCCTTCCGGACTGACCTACGAG. The rearrangement joins TRBV5-1 to TRBJ2-7; TRBD2 is a possible D gene (5 bases). Coverage ceases 3 residues before the CDR3 finishes, and the germline J gene fills in the end. V was pared by 4 bases and J by 2 bases, with 13 bases between. The CDR3 consists of 14 residues. Per germline, CDR1 SGHRS and CDR2 YFSETQ.

This clone turned up a few times. Sequencing ends 3 residues short of the CDR3 end; the germline J gene provides the rest. This chain links TRBV5-1 with TRBJ2-1, with D hard to call. The CDR3 is 14 amino acids. Germline V gene lookup returns CDR1 SGHRS and CDR2 YFSETQ. Trimming removed 0 bases from V and 3 bases from J, with 7 bases in between. CDR3 protein: CASSLGQDYNEQFF. Partial CDR3 DNA: TGCGCCAGCAGCTTGGGACAAGACTACAATGAG.

This clone was picked up many times. The read stops 3 residues short of the end of the CDR3; the missing end is completed from the germline J gene. The chain links TRBV18 to TRBJ1-2; 10 positions agree with TRBD1. Trimming cost V 5 bases and J 6 bases; bases outside gene matches: 9. The CDR3 is made up of 15 amino acids. Germline V gives CDR1 KGHSH, CDR2 LQKENI. The DNA read from the CDR3 is TGTGCCAGCTCAGCACGACAGGGGGCGATGGATGGC. This sequence encodes CASSARQGAMDG. The entire CDR3 reads CASSARQGAMDGYTF. Full variable domain (remainder filled in from reference TRBV18 and TRBJ1-2): NAGVMQNPRHLVRRRGQEARLRCSPMKGHSHVYWYRQLPEEGLKFMVYLQKENIIDESGMPKERFSAEFPKEGPSILRIQQVVRGDSAAYFCASSARQGAMDGYTFGSGTRLTVV.

This clone was counted a few times. The CDR3 here is CAWSVISGRAREQFF. The sequenced CDR3 bases are TGTGCCTGGAGTGTCATCAGCGGGAGGGCCCGTGAG. This chain links TRBV30 with TRBJ2-1; 10 bases fit TRBD2. The read stops 3 residues short of the end of the CDR3; the missing end is completed from the germline J gene. Per germline, CDR1 GTSNPN and CDR2 SVGIG (reference sequence). The V segment lost 0 bases and the J segment 9 bases; nucleotides outside the gene matches: 8. The CDR3 has 15 amino acids.

At least ten counts were recorded for this clone. Sequencing ends 3 residues short of the CDR3 end; the germline J gene provides the rest. V and J are TRBV5-6 and TRBJ1-3, with D tentatively TRBD1 (5 bases). The CDR3 length is 13 residues. The V gene's germline CDR1 is SGHDT and CDR2 YYEEEE. CDR3 sequence: CASSPSGTIVIYF. The sequenced CDR3 bases are TGTGCCAGCAGCCCGTCCGGGACTATCGTA.

Many counts were recorded for this clone. The DNA ends 3 residues before the CDR3 does, and the rest of the CDR3 is filled in from the germline J gene. The chain combines TRBV5-1 with TRBJ2-3, with a tentative D call TRBD1 (8 bases). Germline CDR1 is SGHRS and CDR2 is YFSETQ. The CDR3 totals 15 residues. Between the trimmed V and J ends, which lost 4 bases and 4 bases, there was a span of 16 bases. The part of the CDR3 DNA that was read is TGCGCCAGCAGCCCTGGACAGGGAGGGGCAGATACG. Translated: CASSPGQGGADT. The entire CDR3 reads CASSPGQGGADTQYF. The full variable domain, its missing parts supplied by reference TRBV5-1 and TRBJ2-3, is KAGVTQTPRYLIKTRGQQVTLSCSPISGHRSVSWYQQTPGQGLQFLFEYFSETQRNKGNFPGRFSGRQFSNSRSEMNVSTLELGDSALYLCASSPGQGGADTQYFGPGTRLTVL.

In this sample, this clone turned up many times. The read ends 3 residues shy of where the CDR3 ends; the end is completed using the germline J gene. The chain couples TRBV18 to TRBJ2-1, with D maybe TRBD1 (8 bases). Germline values: CDR1 KGHSH, CDR2 LQKENI. The CDR3 is made up of 15 amino acids. The V end was cut by 3 bases, the J end by 5 bases, with 14 bases between. The CDR3 DNA, read in part, is TGTGCCAGCTCACCTGGACAGGGAGGGAACAATGAG. Its protein product is CASSPGQGGNNE. In full, the CDR3 reads CASSPGQGGNNEQFF. Using reference TRBV18 and TRBJ2-1 for the parts outside the CDR3, the full variable domain is NAGVMQNPRHLVRRRGQEARLRCSPMKGHSHVYWYRQLPEEGLKFMVYLQKENIIDESGMPKERFSAEFPKEGPSILRIQQVVRGDSAAYFCASSPGQGGNNEQFFGPGTRLTVL.

Comments on this clone: The DNA ends 3 residues before the CDR3 does, and the rest of the CDR3 is filled in from the germline J gene. The V gene is TRBV30, the J gene TRBJ1-5, with D possibly matching TRBD1 (5 bases). Between the trimmed V and J ends, which lost 8 bases and 3 bases, there was a span of 14 bases. The CDR3 spans 13 residues. Looked up from germline, CDR1 is GTSNPN and CDR2 is SVGIG (reference sequence). Partial CDR3 DNA: TGTGCCCTCACAGGTGGGATCAATCAGCCC. Amino acids: CALTGGINQP. The entire CDR3 protein is CALTGGINQPQHF.

There are many counts of this clone. The CDR3 end is not reached by the read, which stops 3 residues before it; the germline J gene fills it in. The chain has TRBV18 and TRBJ1-2; TRBD1 matches 7 bases. The J segment lost 4 bases and the V segment lost 2 bases, leaving 4 bases of the junction unmatched. Germline-derived CDR1 and CDR2 are KGHSH and LQKENI. The CDR3 length is 14 residues. The sequenced CDR3 bases are TGTGCCAGCTCACCAAAGGGGGCGACCTATGGC. Translating it yields CASSPKGATYG. The whole CDR3 reads CASSPKGATYGYTF.

Ten or more counts support this clone. Read data end 3 residues before the CDR3 end; the end is taken from the germline J gene. The chain employs TRBV14 and TRBJ2-2; possible D gene TRBD2, 5 bases. Trimming left V 0 bases short and J 2 bases short, with 13 bases between. Per germline, CDR1 SGHDN and CDR2 FVKESK. The CDR3 has 17 amino acids. The covered CDR3 bases are TGTGCCAGCAGCCAAGAGCGCTGGACTTATAACACCGGGGAG. Amino acid sequence: CASSQERWTYNTGE. The full CDR3 protein is CASSQERWTYNTGELFF.

A remark on this clone: The read halts 3 residues ahead of the CDR3 end, with the missing end drawn from the germline J gene. The rearrangement links TRBV2 to TRBJ1-6; D ambiguous. The germline CDR1 and CDR2 sequences are SNHLY and FYNNEI. This CDR3 has 13 residues. Trimming pared 0 bases from V and 10 bases from J, leaving 7 bases between. The part of the CDR3 DNA that was read is TGTGCCAGCAGTGAAGCGCCTAAGTCACCC. It encodes CASSEAPKSP. The complete CDR3 reads CASSEAPKSPLHF.

This clone has ten or more counts. The part of the CDR3 DNA that was read is TGTGCCAGCAGTGAAGCAGCGGGAGGATACAATGAG. As protein: CASSEAAGGYNE. The whole CDR3 protein reads CASSEAAGGYNEQFF. The rearrangement links TRBV6-1 to TRBJ2-1, with 9 bases identical to TRBD2. Sequencing ends 3 residues short of the CDR3 end; the germline J gene provides the rest. V dropped 0 bases and J dropped 4; count of bases not matched to a gene: 1. Germline V CDR1 and CDR2: MNHNS, SASEGT. The CDR3 totals 15 residues.

The sample holds many counts of this clone. CDR3: CASSLGALNTEAFF. The DNA read from the CDR3 is TGTGCCAGCAGCTTAGGGGCGCTGAACACTGAA. This chain uses TRBV7-6 with TRBJ1-1, with D hard to call. The read halts 3 residues ahead of the CDR3 end, with the missing end drawn from the germline J gene. Per the germline V gene, CDR1 is SGHVS and CDR2 is FNYEAQ. This CDR3 region has 14 residues. Trimming took off 1 base at V and 0 bases at J, with 6 bases between the two ends.

About this clone: The read terminates 3 residues ahead of where the CDR3 ends, so the germline J gene completes it. This chain connects TRBV18 to TRBJ2-7; maybe TRBD2 (5 bases). Germline values: CDR1 KGHSH, CDR2 LQKENI. The CDR3 consists of 12 residues. V was trimmed by 2 bases and J by 5 bases, leaving 7 bases between them. The covered CDR3 bases are TGTGCCAGCTCACCATTCGGGGACGAG. It is translated as CASSPFGDE. The entire CDR3 is CASSPFGDEQYF.

This clone was recorded many times. The read finishes 3 residues shy of the CDR3 end, and the germline J gene is used to complete it. The chain links TRBV19 to TRBJ2-2, with 7 bases identical to TRBD2. Germline CDR1 and CDR2: LNHDA and SQIVND (reference sequence). CDR3 length equals 16 residues. Trimming removed 2 bases from V and 0 bases from J; junction bases left unmatched: 3. The CDR3 loop reads CASSIPSGANTGELFF. CDR3 DNA (partial): TGTGCCAGTAGTATACCCAGCGGGGCGAACACCGGGGAG.

This clone was detected a few times. The CDR3 reads CASSRTKPGQTNEKLFF. The CDR3 bases that were read are TGCGCCAGCAGTCGAACGAAACCGGGACAGACTAATGAAAAA. This chain links TRBV23-1 with TRBJ1-4; 7 nucleotides line up with TRBD1. The CDR3 extends 3 residues past the end of the read, so its final part is completed from the germline J gene. TRBV23-1 falls under the ORF class, with uncertain function. With V trimmed by 4 bases and J by 2 bases, 10 bases remained unmatched. CDR3 length equals 17 residues.